This TCR beta chain emerged from a study of molecular identifiers for immune sequencing clone quantification. Study background: Replicate RNA from roughly 18,000 or 92,000 naive CD8 T cells formed five aliquots; four were sequenced. The study, taken as a whole, reports: Barcode collisions between identical TCR molecules could shrink estimates of highly expanded clone sizes.

The V end lost 2 bases, the J end lost 7 bases, and 15 bases lay between the germline ends. The CDR3 is made up of 14 amino acids. Germline V lookup: CDR1 MNHEY, CDR2 SMNVEV (reference sequence). TCRdb re-analysed the PCR reads in MiXCR, keeping a single row per CDR3 protein. The repertoire holds about half a million distinct CDR3 sequences, with about a fifth as singletons. In its sample, this clonotype was seen a few times. Its antigen is not identified. Naive CD8 library inputs spanned 20,000 to 1,000,000 sorted cells and 10%, 30% or 50% RNA. Sequences were obtained from naive CD8+ T cells from blood, with Jurkat cell RNA spiked in. Subset indicated: FACS-sorted CD8+CD4-CCR7+CD45RA+ naive T cells. This sequence originates from a human donor in good health. Some libraries in this study had Jurkat cell RNA spiked in. This sequence joins TRBV27 and TRBJ2-7; no reliable D call. CDR3 in amino acids: CASSLIGSSGEQYF. The CDR3 nucleotides read TGTGCCAGCAGTTTAATCGGCAGTTCAGGAGAGCAGTACTTC.